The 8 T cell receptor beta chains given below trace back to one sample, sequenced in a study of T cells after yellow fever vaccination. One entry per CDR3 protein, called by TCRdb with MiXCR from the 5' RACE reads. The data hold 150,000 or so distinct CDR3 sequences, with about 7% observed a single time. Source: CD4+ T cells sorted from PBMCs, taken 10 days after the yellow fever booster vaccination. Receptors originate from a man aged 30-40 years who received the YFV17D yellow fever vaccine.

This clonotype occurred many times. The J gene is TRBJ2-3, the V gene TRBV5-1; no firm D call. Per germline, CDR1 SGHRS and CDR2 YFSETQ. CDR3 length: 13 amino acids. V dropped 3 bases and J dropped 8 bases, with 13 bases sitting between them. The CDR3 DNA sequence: TGCGCCAGCAGCTCAGGATTGGGTACTACGCAGTATTTT. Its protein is CASSSGLGTTQYF.

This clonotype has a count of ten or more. This CDR3 is CASSPEGQATYEQYF. Here the CDR3 DNA reads TGTGCCAGCAGCCCTGAAGGCCAGGCCACCTACGAGCAGTACTTC. The gene calls are TRBV28 and TRBJ2-7; D is unresolved. This CDR3 region has 15 residues. Per the germline V gene, CDR1 is MDHEN and CDR2 is SYDVKM. V lost 6 bases and J lost 2, with 17 bases in between.

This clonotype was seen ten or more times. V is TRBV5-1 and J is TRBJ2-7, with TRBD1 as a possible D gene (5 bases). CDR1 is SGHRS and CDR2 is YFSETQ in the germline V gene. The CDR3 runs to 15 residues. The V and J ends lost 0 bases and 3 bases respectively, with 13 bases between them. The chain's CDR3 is CASSLDGGAFYEQYF. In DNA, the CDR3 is TGCGCCAGCAGCTTGGACGGTGGGGCCTTCTACGAGCAGTACTTC.

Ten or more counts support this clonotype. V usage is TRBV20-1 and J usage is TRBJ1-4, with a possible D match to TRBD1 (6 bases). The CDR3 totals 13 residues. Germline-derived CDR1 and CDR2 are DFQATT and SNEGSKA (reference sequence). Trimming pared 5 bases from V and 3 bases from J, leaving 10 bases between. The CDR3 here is CSAGDNPNEKLFF. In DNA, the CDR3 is TGCAGTGCTGGGGACAATCCTAATGAAAAACTGTTTTTT.

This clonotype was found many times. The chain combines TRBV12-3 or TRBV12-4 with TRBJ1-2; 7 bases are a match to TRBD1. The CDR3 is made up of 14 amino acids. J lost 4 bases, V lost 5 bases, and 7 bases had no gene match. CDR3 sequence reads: CASSGTALGYGYTF. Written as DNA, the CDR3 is TGTGCCAGCAGTGGGACAGCCTTGGGCTATGGCTACACCTTC.

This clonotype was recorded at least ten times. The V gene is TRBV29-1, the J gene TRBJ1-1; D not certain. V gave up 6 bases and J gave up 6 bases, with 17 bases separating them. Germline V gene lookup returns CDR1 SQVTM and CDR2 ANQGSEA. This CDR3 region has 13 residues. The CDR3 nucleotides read TGCAGCGTCGAGAGACTTGTCTCGGCTGAAGCTTTCTTT. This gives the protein CSVERLVSAEAFF.

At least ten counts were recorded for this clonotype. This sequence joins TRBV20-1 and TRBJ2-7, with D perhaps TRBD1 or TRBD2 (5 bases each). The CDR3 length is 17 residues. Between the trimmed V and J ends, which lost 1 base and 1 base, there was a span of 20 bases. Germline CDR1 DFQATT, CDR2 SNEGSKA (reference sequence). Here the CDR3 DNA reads TGCAGTGCTAGAGCGATACTGGGCCGGGACCGATCCTACGAGCAGTACTTC. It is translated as CSARAILGRDRSYEQYF.

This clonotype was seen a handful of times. For the CDR3, the DNA is TGCGCCAGCAGCTTGGGGACGGGCGGTCGACGACAGTTCTTC. Encoded protein: CASSLGTGGRRQFF. V and J are TRBV5-1 and TRBJ2-1, with D unclear. Germline assignment: CDR1 SGHRS and CDR2 YFSETQ. The V end lost 0 bases, the J end lost 13 bases, and 17 bases lay between the germline ends. The CDR3 runs to 14 residues.